Below, 6 T cell receptor beta chains from the same sample are listed, as sequenced in a study of Tregs in tolerant kidney transplant recipients. Mixed chimerism was transient after nonmyeloablative marrow transplants from related graft donors. Sequencing was performed with immunoSEQ multiplex PCR; in TCRdb, only in-frame clones are kept and a portion is missing. The table lists 74,000 or so clones, roughly nine tenths of them singletons. The source material was CD4+ T cells from blood (PBMCs), sampled 24 months after the transplant. The receptor source for this set is a human patient who received a combined kidney and bone marrow transplant. Part of the T cells may come from the graft donor.

The V and J genes are TRBV4-2 and TRBJ2-7; 7 bases line up with TRBD2. Trimming cost V 0 bases and J 6 bases; bases outside gene matches: 8. This CDR3 contains 15 residues. CDR1 LGHNA and CDR2 YNFKEQ come from the germline V gene. This CDR3 reads CASSQDPTSESEQYF. The CDR3 DNA reads as TGTGCCAGCAGCCAAGATCCTACTAGCGAAAGCGAGCAGTACTTC.

The CDR3, as DNA: TGTGCCAGTAGGCGCAACTGGGCCCCCCTCATGAACACTGAAGCTTTCTTT. Its translation: CASRRNWAPLMNTEAFF. The chain has TRBV19 and TRBJ1-1; no clear D. This CDR3 comprises 17 residues. Germline lookup yields CDR1 LNHDA and CDR2 SQIVND (reference sequence). V lost 6 bases to trimming and J lost 0 bases, with 20 bases between them.

The V call is TRBV18, the J call TRBJ2-1, with a possible D match to TRBD2 (5 bases). The CDR3 contains 16 residues. CDR1 and CDR2 (germline): KGHSH, LQKENI. V was cut by 0 bases and J by 3 bases, with 12 bases left in between. The CDR3 DNA reads TGTGCCAGCTCACCACCGGTCCTCGGGGACTACAATGAGCAGTTCTTC. Translating it yields CASSPPVLGDYNEQFF.

The rearrangement uses TRBV23-1 and TRBJ1-5, with D uncertain. TRBV23-1 is known as an ORF, though its function is uncertain. With 0 bases removed from V and 7 bases from J, the gap between germline ends came to 16 bases. The CDR3 is 16 residues long. CDR3 protein: CASSQSVDSGLQPQHF. DNA for the CDR3: TGCGCCAGCAGTCAATCGGTAGACTCCGGGTTACAGCCCCAGCATTTT.

This clone was seen once. The V call is TRBV7-6, the J call TRBJ1-1; 8 nucleotides match TRBD1. Germline V gene data show CDR1 as SGHVS and CDR2 as FNYEAQ. V lost 5 bases and J lost 8; bases outside the gene matches: 13. This CDR3 has 15 amino acids. CDR3 sequence: CASSLPWAGGREAFF. CDR3 sequence (DNA): TGTGCCAGCAGCCTCCCTTGGGCAGGGGGCAGGGAAGCTTTCTTT.

This chain's CDR3 is CASSPGHNQPQHF. CDR3 coding DNA: TGCGCCAGCAGCCCGGGACACAATCAGCCCCAGCATTTT. The V and J genes are TRBV4-3 and TRBJ1-5; maybe TRBD1 (6 bases). V was pared by 4 bases and J by 3 bases, with 7 bases between. In germline, CDR1 is LGHNA, CDR2 YSLEER. The CDR3 spans 13 residues.